Below are 5 T cell receptor beta chains sequenced from a single sample in a study of cytomegalovirus exposure and HLA in healthy donors. The assay was immunoSEQ multiplex PCR, and TCRdb's table has in-frame clones only and misses some. The data show tens of thousands of clones, about 94% seen once. Source material: PBMCs. Receptor source: a young man in good health and CMV-seropositive.

The rearrangement uses TRBV29-1 and TRBJ1-2; TRBD1 aligns across 8 bases. The junction had 6 bases not matched to a gene; V was cut back by 7 bases and J by 8 bases. Germline V lookup: CDR1 SQVTM, CDR2 ANQGSEA. The CDR3 has 11 residues. The CDR3 loop is CSETTGDGYTF. DNA of the CDR3: TGCAGCGAGACGACAGGGGACGGCTACACCTTC.

The rearrangement links TRBV5-8 to TRBJ2-7; 10 bases map to TRBD2. V trimming: 0 bases; J trimming: 2 bases; junction bases outside the gene matches: 5. In germline, CDR1 is SGHTS, CDR2 YDEGEE. The CDR3 runs 16 residues. CDR3 sequence: CASSLEGLANTYEQYF. The CDR3 DNA reads as TGTGCCAGCAGCTTGGAGGGACTAGCGAATACCTACGAGCAGTACTTC. The full variable domain, completed using reference TRBV5-8 and TRBJ2-7, is EAGVTQSPTHLIKTRGQQATLRCSPISGHTSVYWYQQALGLGLQFLLWYDEGEERNRGNFPPRFSGRQFPNYSSELNVNALELEDSALYLCASSLEGLANTYEQYFGPGTRLTVT.

The chain combines TRBV2 with TRBJ2-2; tentative D call: TRBD2 (6 bases). CDR1 SNHLY and CDR2 FYNNEI come from the germline V gene. V gave up 5 bases and J gave up 3 bases, with 10 bases separating them. The CDR3 is 14 amino acids. The CDR3 DNA reads as TGTGCCAGCAGTCGGGGGACGGACACCGGGGAGCTGTTTTTT. Protein sequence: CASSRGTDTGELFF.

The chain recombines TRBV11-3 with TRBJ2-3; weak D call: TRBD2 (5 bases). The V gene's germline CDR1 is SGHNT and CDR2 YENEEA. The CDR3 covers 16 residues. Trimming left V 1 base short and J 4 bases short, with 15 bases between. CDR3 nucleotides: TGTGCCAGCAGCTTAGTAGTTCTGGGAGCCCCAGATACGCAGTATTTT. Amino acid sequence: CASSLVVLGAPDTQYF.

This clone was found once. The chain has TRBV7-2 and TRBJ1-3; TRBD1 might be the D (6 bases). This CDR3 is built from 15 residues. V was clipped by 1 base and J by 7 bases, with 14 bases between them. Germline CDR1 and CDR2: SGHTA and FQGNSA. CDR3 region: CASSLDRAKPNTIYF. DNA of the CDR3: TGTGCCAGCAGCTTAGACAGGGCCAAACCTAACACCATATATTTT. Using reference TRBV7-2 and TRBJ1-3 for the parts outside the CDR3, the full variable domain is GAGVSQSPSNKVTEKGKDVELRCDPISGHTALYWYRQSLGQGLEFLIYFQGNSAPDKSGLPSDRFSAERTGGSVSTLTIQRTQQEDSAVYLCASSLDRAKPNTIYFGEGSWLTVV.